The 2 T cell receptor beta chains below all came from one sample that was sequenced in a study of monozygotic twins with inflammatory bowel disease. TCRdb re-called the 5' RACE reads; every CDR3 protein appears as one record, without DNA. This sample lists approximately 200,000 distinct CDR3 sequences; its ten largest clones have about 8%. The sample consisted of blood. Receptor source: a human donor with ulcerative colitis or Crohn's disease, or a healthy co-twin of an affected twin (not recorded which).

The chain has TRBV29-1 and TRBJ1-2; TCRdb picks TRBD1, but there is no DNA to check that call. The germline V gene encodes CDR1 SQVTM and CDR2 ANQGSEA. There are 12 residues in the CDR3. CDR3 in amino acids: CSVGDTSYGYTF.

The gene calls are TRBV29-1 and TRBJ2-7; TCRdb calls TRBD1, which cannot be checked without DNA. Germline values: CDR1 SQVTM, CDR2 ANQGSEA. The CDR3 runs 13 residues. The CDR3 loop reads CSVAQGGSYEQYF.